This entry lists 21 T cell receptor beta chains sequenced from one sample in a study of glioma-infiltrating T cells after dendritic cell vaccination. Generated by immunoSEQ multiplex PCR, the TCRdb table keeps only in-frame clones and is missing some. The repertoire includes roughly 96,000 clones, 79% of them detected once, and 6% sits in the top ten. The sequenced sample was blood, obtained before dendritic cell vaccination. These receptors originate from a human donor with glioblastoma.

As regards this clone: This specimen includes other DNA sequences encoding the same CDR3. The J gene is TRBJ1-5, the V gene TRBV27, with TRBD1 identical over 7 bases. CDR1 is MNHEY, CDR2 SMNVEV, per germline (reference sequence). J lost 5 bases, V lost 5 bases, and 6 bases had no gene match. The CDR3 length is 14 residues. CDR3 nucleotide sequence: TGTGCCAGCAGTCCGGGACAGAGCTATCAGCCCCAGCATTTT. This gives the protein CASSPGQSYQPQHF.

The chain joins TRBV4-2 to TRBJ2-5; a possible D gene is TRBD2 (5 bases). Germline assignment: CDR1 LGHNA and CDR2 YNFKEQ. CDR3 length: 14 amino acids. Trimming pared 5 bases from V and 1 base from J, leaving 11 bases between. The CDR3 protein is CASSLAGTQETQYF. CDR3 nucleotides: TGTGCCAGCAGCTTGGCGGGCACCCAAGAGACCCAGTACTTC.

The chain links TRBV6-5 to TRBJ2-7, with 7 bases matching TRBD2. J was trimmed by 0 bases and V by 2 bases; bases with no gene match: 4. The CDR3 runs 15 residues. Germline V gene sequence: CDR1 MNHEY, CDR2 SVGAGI. Here the CDR3 DNA reads TGTGCCAGCAGTTACGCTAGCGGAGCCTCCTACGAGCAGTACTTC. It codes for CASSYASGASYEQYF.

This clone was recorded only once. The chain couples TRBV5-6 to TRBJ2-5; 12 nucleotides align to TRBD1. Germline CDR1 reads SGHDT; CDR2 reads YYEEEE. V lost 5 bases, J lost 4 bases, and 9 bases stayed unmatched. There are 16 residues in the CDR3. The CDR3 sequence is CASSFRDRGLRETQYF. CDR3 nucleotides: TGTGCCAGCAGTTTTCGGGACAGGGGGCTGAGAGAGACCCAGTACTTC.

The chain combines TRBV6-5 with TRBJ1-1, with D possibly TRBD1 on 5 matching bases. CDR1 is MNHEY and CDR2 is SVGAGI in the germline V gene. Trimming left V 2 bases short and J 6 bases short, with 16 bases between. The CDR3 length is 15 residues. The CDR3 loop is CASSYKLGGGAEAFF. The DNA for the CDR3 is TGTGCCAGCAGTTACAAGTTGGGCGGAGGGGCTGAAGCTTTCTTT.

V gene TRBV27 combines with J gene TRBJ2-3, with 8 bases matching TRBD2. Germline assignment: CDR1 MNHEY and CDR2 SMNVEV (reference sequence). CDR3 length equals 15 residues. The junction had 7 bases not matched to a gene; V was cut back by 5 bases and J by 3 bases. DNA for the CDR3: TGTGCCAGCAGTCGCAGCGGGAGTAGGACAGATACGCAGTATTTT. This gives the protein CASSRSGSRTDTQYF.

V is TRBV7-9 and J is TRBJ1-1; tentative D call: TRBD1 (5 bases). The germline gives CDR1 SEHNR, CDR2 FQNEAQ (reference sequence). There are 14 residues in the CDR3. V was pared by 5 bases and J by 1 base, with 11 bases between. As DNA, the CDR3 is TGTGCCAGCAGCCCAGGACATAGGAACACTGAAGCTTTCTTT. Protein sequence: CASSPGHRNTEAFF. Drawing the rest from reference TRBV7-9 and TRBJ1-1, the complete variable domain is DTGVSQNPRHKITKRGQNVTFRCDPISEHNRLYWYRQTLGQGPEFLTYFQNEAQLEKSRLLSDRFSAERPKGSFSTLEIQRTEQGDSAMYLCASSPGHRNTEAFFGQGTRLTVV.

The genes are TRBV30 and TRBJ2-7; possible D gene TRBD2, 5 bases. This CDR3 has 13 residues. Germline CDR1 is GTSNPN and CDR2 is SVGIG (reference sequence). Trimming cost V 4 bases and J 4 bases, with 14 bases left between them. The CDR3 protein is CAWTRDYLYEQYF. The CDR3 bases are TGTGCCTGGACTCGTGACTACCTATACGAGCAGTACTTC.

V usage is TRBV30 and J usage is TRBJ2-5, with D unresolved. CDR3 length equals 12 residues. V lost 3 bases and J lost 1, with 6 bases in between. Germline CDR1 is GTSNPN and CDR2 is SVGIG (reference sequence). The chain's CDR3 is CAWSRSQETQYF. The CDR3 DNA sequence: TGTGCCTGGAGCCGCAGCCAAGAGACCCAGTACTTC.

The V gene is TRBV5-6, the J gene TRBJ2-5; 10 bases line up with TRBD2. Germline CDR1 SGHDT, CDR2 YYEEEE. V shed 1 base and J 5 bases; nucleotides not matched to a gene: 8. This CDR3 region has 16 residues. The CDR3 DNA reads TGTGCCAGCAGCTTGTGGAGCGGGGGGGCTTGGGAGACCCAGTACTTC. It encodes CASSLWSGGAWETQYF.

V usage is TRBV29-1 and J usage is TRBJ2-3; tentative D call: TRBD1 (6 bases). The germline V gene encodes CDR1 SQVTM and CDR2 ANQGSEA. This CDR3 comprises 13 residues. Trimming removed 6 bases at V and 2 bases at J, with 12 bases between. CDR3 loop: CSVGHRLTDTQYF. The CDR3 DNA is TGCAGCGTGGGACATCGCCTCACAGATACGCAGTATTTT.

This clone was picked up a small number of times. The chain employs TRBV28 and TRBJ2-7; possible D gene TRBD1, 5 bases. The germline gives CDR1 MDHEN, CDR2 SYDVKM. Trimming cost V 5 bases and J 1 base, with 6 bases left between them. The CDR3 consists of 12 residues. The CDR3 region is CASSRGSYEQYF. DNA of the CDR3: TGTGCCAGCAGTAGGGGTTCCTACGAGCAGTACTTC.

V is TRBV5-5 and J is TRBJ2-1; possible D gene TRBD2, 5 bases. The CDR3 runs to 13 residues. Germline V gene data show CDR1 as SGHKS and CDR2 as YYEKEE (reference sequence). Trimming left V 3 bases short and J 7 bases short, with 11 bases between. This chain's CDR3 is CASSSGLRNEQFF. The CDR3 DNA follows: TGTGCCAGCAGCTCCGGACTGAGAAATGAGCAGTTCTTC.

V gene TRBV6-5 combines with J gene TRBJ1-1; weak D call: TRBD1 (5 bases). Trimming removed 1 base at V and 6 bases at J, with 15 bases between. Germline V gene data show CDR1 as MNHEY and CDR2 as SVGAGI. The CDR3 is 15 amino acids. CDR3 in DNA: TGTGCCAGCAGTTACTGGGGGGGAGTGGGCGCTGAAGCTTTCTTT. Protein product: CASSYWGGVGAEAFF.

For this clone: The DNA is omitted, as the CDR3 cannot be located on it reliably, and the CDR3 follows TCRdb's listing. V and J are TRBV9 and TRBJ1-2; the listed D gene, TRBD1, was not tested against the DNA. The CDR3 region is 14 residues in length, termini included. CDR1 is SGDLS, CDR2 YYNGEE, per germline. The CDR3 spells CASSVVGQGAGDTF.

The rearrangement uses TRBV28 and TRBJ1-3; D may be TRBD1 (5 bases). V lost 7 bases and J 0 bases, leaving 10 bases between the germline ends. The CDR3 loop spans 14 amino acids. The germline CDR1 and CDR2 sequences are MDHEN and SYDVKM. CDR3 DNA: TGTGCCAGCACCGTCGGGGGCTCTGGAAACACCATATATTTT. Amino acid sequence: CASTVGGSGNTIYF.

V and J are TRBV5-1 and TRBJ1-4, with TRBD1 identical over 7 bases. The CDR3 sequence is 14 residues long. Looked up from germline, CDR1 is SGHRS and CDR2 is YFSETQ. V lost 0 bases to trimming and J lost 5 bases; unmatched junction nucleotides: 1. In DNA form, the CDR3 reads TGCGCCAGCAGCTTGGTGGGACAGAATGAAAAACTGTTTTTT. It translates to CASSLVGQNEKLFF.

V is TRBV7-6 and J is TRBJ1-1; TRBD1 is a possible D gene (6 bases). The CDR3 sequence is 14 residues long. Germline CDR1 is SGHVS and CDR2 is FNYEAQ. Deletions cut 5 bases from V and 8 bases from J, with 18 bases between. CDR3 sequence: CASSLTPSGEEAFF. DNA for the CDR3: TGTGCCAGCAGCCTTACCCCCTCAGGGGAGGAAGCTTTCTTT.

The rearrangement links TRBV28 to TRBJ2-1, with 10 nucleotides matching TRBD2. In germline, CDR1 is MDHEN, CDR2 SYDVKM. V trimming: 7 bases; J trimming: 7 bases; junction bases outside the gene matches: 16. The CDR3 has 17 amino acids. The CDR3 DNA reads as TGTGCCAGCACCTTTCTTACAGGACTAGCGGCAAAAAATGAGCAGTTCTTC. This translates into CASTFLTGLAAKNEQFF.

The J gene is TRBJ1-2, the V gene TRBV10-3; 10 positions match TRBD1. Germline V gene lookup returns CDR1 ENHRY and CDR2 SYGVKD. V gave up 7 bases and J gave up 8 bases; unmatched junction bases: 10. This CDR3 is 14 amino acids long. The CDR3 here is CAINDHGTGDGYTF. DNA for the CDR3: TGTGCCATCAACGACCACGGGACAGGGGACGGCTACACCTTC.

The chain has TRBV7-8 and TRBJ2-3; D is perhaps TRBD1 (6 bases). Trimming cost V 7 bases and J 6 bases, with 17 bases left between them. Germline V gives CDR1 SGHVS, CDR2 FQNEAQ. The CDR3 sequence is 14 residues long. CDR3 DNA sequence: TGTGCCAGCAACCCGAACAGGGTTCACGATACGCAGTATTTT. It specifies CASNPNRVHDTQYF.